Each of the 20 T cell receptor beta chains below was sequenced from the same sample in a study of blood T cell repertoires in COVID-19. This table comes from immunoSEQ multiplex PCR, and its TCRdb copy is limited to in-frame clones, with some not included. This sample has around 300,000 clones, with about 85% found just once. The sequenced sample was PBMCs or T cells enriched from blood (not recorded which). The receptor set was obtained from a woman between 45 and 60 years old who had recovered from COVID-19.

The V call is TRBV3-1 (or the pseudogene TRBV3-2), the J call TRBJ1-4; weak D call: TRBD1 (5 bases). CDR3 length: 16 residues. Germline values: CDR1 LGHDT, CDR2 YNNKEL (reference sequence). V lost 0 bases, J lost 4 bases, and 12 bases lay in between. The DNA of the CDR3 is TGTGCCAGCAGCCAAGATCGAACAGGTCATAATGAAAAACTGTTTTTT. Amino acid sequence: CASSQDRTGHNEKLFF.

The genes are TRBV5-6 and TRBJ2-5; TRBD1 might be the D (6 bases). V shed 4 bases and J shed 4 bases, with 14 bases lying between them. Germline CDR1 and CDR2: SGHDT and YYEEEE. This CDR3 region has 14 residues. The CDR3, as DNA: TGTGCCAGCAGCCGAACAGGGTTCGGAGAGACCCAGTACTTC. Residues: CASSRTGFGETQYF.

The chain has TRBV5-8 and TRBJ2-7, with D unresolved. The CDR3 extends over 13 amino acids. Deletions cut 1 base from V and 0 bases from J, with 5 bases between. The germline V gene has CDR1 SGHTS and CDR2 YDEGEE. The CDR3 protein is CASSLTVSYEQYF. The CDR3 region has the DNA TGTGCCAGCAGCTTGACAGTCTCCTACGAGCAGTACTTC.

The chain uses TRBV6-5 and TRBJ2-2; D gene unclear. V shed 0 bases and J shed 5 bases, with 10 bases lying between them. CDR3 length equals 15 residues. Germline CDR1 is MNHEY and CDR2 is SVGAGI. CDR3 in DNA: TGTGCCAGCAGTTACTCGATTTCCGGGACCGGGGAGCTGTTTTTT. Translated, it gives CASSYSISGTGELFF.

The chain is built from TRBV5-4 and TRBJ1-6; D might be TRBD1 (6 bases). The CDR3 has 17 residues. Germline loops: CDR1 SGHNT, CDR2 YYREEE (reference sequence). V lost 0 bases and J lost 11, with 21 bases in between. The CDR3 bases are TGTGCCAGCAGCTTGGGGGGGCGACTCCAAACGCCGGCACCCCTCCACTTT. It encodes CASSLGGRLQTPAPLHF.

The chain is built from TRBV7-2 and TRBJ1-6, with TRBD1 identical over 7 bases. V lost 7 bases to trimming and J lost 7 bases; unmatched junction nucleotides: 7. The CDR3 has 14 amino acids. The germline gives CDR1 SGHTA, CDR2 FQGNSA. This CDR3 reads CASTNRGANSPLHF. For the CDR3, the DNA is TGTGCCAGCACGAACAGGGGTGCCAATTCACCCCTCCACTTT.

V usage is TRBV2 and J usage is TRBJ2-2; the D gene is possibly TRBD2 (7 bases). Germline loops: CDR1 SNHLY, CDR2 FYNNEI. V was trimmed by 2 bases and J by 7 bases, leaving 17 bases between them. The CDR3 is made up of 16 amino acids. CDR3 DNA sequence: TGTGCCAGCAGTGAACGCAGGGGCGCGGGGGACGGGGAGCTGTTTTTT. Translated: CASSERRGAGDGELFF.

The V gene is TRBV5-1, the J gene TRBJ2-1; possible D gene TRBD2, 5 bases. The CDR3 sequence is 13 residues long. Germline CDR1 and CDR2: SGHRS and YFSETQ. Deletions cut 3 bases from V and 7 bases from J, with 11 bases between. The CDR3 is CASSSRTENEQFF. The CDR3, as DNA: TGCGCCAGCAGCTCGCGGACTGAGAATGAGCAGTTCTTC.

This clone appeared once. This chain joins TRBV4-1 and TRBJ1-1; TRBD1 might be the D (6 bases). V lost 0 bases and J 5 bases, leaving 22 bases between the germline ends. In germline, CDR1 is MGHRA, CDR2 YSYEKL. This CDR3 has 18 amino acids. Here the CDR3 reads CASSQEGPGDEEATEAFF. The CDR3 DNA reads TGCGCCAGCAGCCAAGAGGGGCCAGGGGATGAGGAGGCGACTGAAGCTTTCTTT.

This clone was seen a few times. The chain joins TRBV7-9 to TRBJ2-7; 7 bases are a match to TRBD2. There are 15 residues in the CDR3. V trimming: 1 base; J trimming: 4 bases; junction bases outside the gene matches: 7. The germline V gene has CDR1 SEHNR and CDR2 FQNEAQ (reference sequence). The CDR3 region has the DNA TGTGCCAGCAGCTTAGACCGGGACTACGTATACGAGCAGTACTTC. This encodes CASSLDRDYVYEQYF.

In this sample, this clone turned up once. V usage is TRBV4-1 and J usage is TRBJ2-3, with TRBD2 matching over 7 bases. Unmatched junction bases numbered 9, after V lost 0 bases and J lost 0 bases. The CDR3 has 18 amino acids. The germline V gene encodes CDR1 MGHRA and CDR2 YSYEKL. As DNA, the CDR3 is TGCGCCAGCAGCCAAGATCCCCCCCCAGCGGGGAGCACAGATACGCAGTATTTT. The encoded protein is CASSQDPPPAGSTDTQYF.

The chain recombines TRBV24-1 with TRBJ2-1; D unresolved. CDR3 length equals 14 residues. Germline V lookup: CDR1 KGHDR, CDR2 SFDVKD. The ends were cut back, 0 bases at V and 9 bases at J, with 11 bases in the middle. The CDR3 sequence: CATSDLRGSTEQFF. The CDR3 region has the DNA TGTGCCACCAGTGATTTGCGAGGATCGACTGAGCAGTTCTTC.

The CDR3 here is CASSPTGTYEQYF. CDR3 sequence (DNA): TGTGCCAGCAGTCCTACAGGGACCTACGAGCAGTACTTC. V and J are TRBV6-5 and TRBJ2-7; TRBD1 is a possible D gene (6 bases). The length of the CDR3 is 13 residues. CDR1 and CDR2 (germline): MNHEY, SVGAGI. V lost 5 bases and J lost 2, with 10 bases in between.

The rearrangement uses TRBV30 and TRBJ1-5, with D perhaps matching TRBD1 (6 bases). The CDR3 has 15 amino acids. V lost 1 base to trimming and J lost 2 bases, with 12 bases between them. Germline V gene data show CDR1 as GTSNPN and CDR2 as SVGIG (reference sequence). The DNA for the CDR3 is TGTGCCTGGAGTGGGGGCAGGGGAGGCAATCAGCCCCAGCATTTT. Amino acid sequence: CAWSGGRGGNQPQHF.

The chain couples TRBV19 to TRBJ2-3; 8 bases are a match to TRBD2. The CDR3 totals 16 residues. V lost 1 base to trimming and J lost 0 bases; unmatched junction nucleotides: 3. Germline assignment: CDR1 LNHDA and CDR2 SQIVND (reference sequence). The CDR3 DNA reads as TGTGCCAGTAGTATAGGTTCTAGCGGGAGCACAGATACGCAGTATTTT. It is translated as CASSIGSSGSTDTQYF.

This sequence joins TRBV29-1 and TRBJ2-7; possibly TRBD1 for D (5 bases). CDR3 length equals 13 residues. The V end lost 6 bases, the J end lost 0 bases, and 12 bases lay between the germline ends. CDR1 and CDR2 from the germline V gene are SQVTM and ANQGSEA. CDR3 bases: TGCAGCGTGGAACAGGTCAGCTCCTACGAGCAGTACTTC. This codes for CSVEQVSSYEQYF.

The rearrangement links TRBV18 to TRBJ2-7, with 9 bases lining up with TRBD1. Losses at the gene ends were 1 base for V and 4 bases for J; bases not matched to a gene: 11. This CDR3 is built from 17 residues. Germline assignment: CDR1 KGHSH and CDR2 LQKENI. Written as DNA, the CDR3 is TGTGCCAGCTCACCACTAAGTACCGGGACAGGGAGGTACGAGCAGTACTTC. Protein sequence: CASSPLSTGTGRYEQYF.

In its sample, this clone was seen a few times. The sample carries other DNA sequences with the same CDR3. The chain carries TRBV2 and TRBJ1-1, with D maybe TRBD1 (6 bases). The CDR3 runs to 13 residues. V gave up 6 bases and J gave up 4 bases, with 12 bases separating them. Germline V gene lookup returns CDR1 SNHLY and CDR2 FYNNEI. CDR3 bases: TGTGCCAGCAGCACCCAGGGGACCACTGAAGCTTTCTTT. Its protein is CASSTQGTTEAFF. Full variable domain (rest looked up from reference TRBV2 and TRBJ1-1): EPEVTQTPSHQVTQMGQEVILRCVPISNHLYFYWYRQILGQKVEFLVSFYNNEISEKSEIFDDQFSVERPDGSNFTLKIRSTKLEDSAMYFCASSTQGTTEAFFGQGTRLTVV.

The chain couples TRBV13 to TRBJ2-1; D is unclear. CDR1 PRHDT and CDR2 FYEKMQ come from the germline V gene (reference sequence). V lost 4 bases to trimming and J lost 6 bases, with 10 bases between them. The CDR3 spans 13 residues. For the CDR3, the DNA is TGTGCCAGCAGCTCCCTACTTATCAATGAGCAGTTCTTC. Translating gives CASSSLLINEQFF.

V usage is TRBV20-1 and J usage is TRBJ1-2; no reliable D call. The CDR3 contains 11 residues. From germline, CDR1 is DFQATT and CDR2 SNEGSKA (reference sequence). The V end was cut by 4 bases, the J end by 8 bases, with 11 bases between. The DNA of the CDR3 is TGCAGTGCTACCGGGTGGAAGGGCTACACCTTC. It is translated as CSATGWKGYTF.